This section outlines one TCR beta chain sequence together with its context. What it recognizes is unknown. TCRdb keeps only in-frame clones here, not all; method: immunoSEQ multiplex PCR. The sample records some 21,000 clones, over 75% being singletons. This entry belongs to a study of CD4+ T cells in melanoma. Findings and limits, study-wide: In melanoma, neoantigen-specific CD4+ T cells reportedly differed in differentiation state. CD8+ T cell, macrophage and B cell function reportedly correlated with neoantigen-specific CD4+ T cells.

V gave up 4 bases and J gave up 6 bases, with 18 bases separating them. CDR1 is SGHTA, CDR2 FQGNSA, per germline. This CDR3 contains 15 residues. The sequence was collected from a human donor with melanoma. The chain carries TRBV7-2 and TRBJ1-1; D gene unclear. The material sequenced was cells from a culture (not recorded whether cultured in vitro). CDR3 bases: TGTGCCAGCAGCTCCTTAGGATTAACCGGGGCTGAAGCTTTCTTT. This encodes CASSSLGLTGAEAFF.